This section outlines one T cell receptor (beta chain) sequence together with its context. Its antigen remains unidentified. No qualities accompany the bases; no much larger clone lies one base away. Whole blood was collected in K2EDTA tubes by collaborating institutions according to the institutions' own protocols. For TCRbeta analysis, collaborator samples were shipped as frozen whole blood, as isolated PBMCs, or as DNA extracted from either sample type. The data stem from a study of blood T cell repertoires in COVID-19 (dated by TCRdb to 2020 to 2022). Notes on the research overall: The collaborator samples originated in the United States, Italy and Spain and spanned the acute and convalescent phases of COVID-19. The material from the prospective study consisted of cDNA or gDNA derived from T cells, B-cell-depleted T cells, or PBMCs. Subjects who had been exposed to COVID-19, were actively infected with it, or had recovered from it provided the deeply sampled blood TCRbeta repertoires that made up the dataset. The repertoires were released in a freely available public database meant as a resource for research on the immune response to SARS-CoV-2. Samples were obtained from the ongoing ImmuneRACE study (first 160 participants) and from over 1,000 subjects provided by 6 global collaborators. Sample metadata almost always included a de-identified subject ID, COVID-19 status, age in years and sex. HLA class I and class II types, where available, came from metadata supplied by the sample provider rather than from assay-based typing.

Germline trimming: 3 bases from V, 2 bases from J; junction bases outside gene matches: 11. From cysteine to phenylalanine, the CDR3 is 17 amino acids long. Only the CDR3 part of the read is kept: 51 bases, read in frame from the first base. The germline V gene yields MNHEY for CDR1 and SVGEGT for CDR2. TCRbeta CDR3 regions were amplified from genomic DNA using the immunoSEQ Assay, a bias-controlled multiplex PCR. Concerning the study's data processing: Within the assay, amplification of reference gene primers was used to estimate how many nucleated cells each sample contained. To quantify the absolute abundance of each unique TCRbeta CDR3 rearrangement, sequence reads were collapsed and filtered. For each sample, productive Simpson clonality was calculated as the square root of Simpson's diversity index over productive rearrangements. Not all clones reach the TCRdb copy of this immuneACCESS table, which keeps in-frame sequences only. Checked studies attribute under half of the gap to unresolved V genes and leave the rest unexplained. That table supplies the V and J calls and clone size; D and trimming were determined from the DNA. For this sample the table gives 240,000 or so clones, of which 82% were detected only once. The ten largest clones take up 9.5% to 15% of the sample.

What the research found in general, with its limitations: Clinical and demographic metadata were provided uncurated, with the amount varying by source and participant.

The clonotype originates from a woman aged 60 to 75 with active or convalescent COVID-19. The rearranged segments are TRBV6-2 or TRBV6-3 and TRBJ2-7, with TRBD1 matching 9 junction bases. Sequences were obtained from peripheral blood. The bases are TGTGCCAGCAGTTATACTTTTTTGACAGGGGGAACCTACGAGCAGTACTTC. Its product reads: CASSYTFLTGGTYEQYF.